These 9 T cell receptor beta chains share one sample of origin, sequenced in a study of blood T cells in healthy people across ages. Alongside a J-beta primer mix, a sample-barcoded 5' primer served in a second PCR lasting roughly 7 to 12 cycles. TCRdb re-derived calls from the 5' RACE reads in MiXCR, one entry per CDR3 protein. The sample comprises about 1,000,000 distinct CDR3 sequences, 45% of which are singletons, and about 20% rests with the top ten. The source material was blood. The receptors were sampled from a woman aged 55-69 years in good health.

With respect to this clonotype: A read error is possible here, since a much larger clone lies one base away. The chain is built from TRBV29-1 and TRBJ2-1; the match to TRBD2 covers 7 bases. This CDR3 is 13 amino acids long. After removal of 3 bases from V and 10 bases from J, the junction contained 9 bases not matched to a gene. Germline CDR1 is SQVTM and CDR2 is ANQGSEA. CDR3 nucleotide sequence: TGCAGCGTTGAGGCGGGAGAAGGATACGAGCAGTTCTTC. This translates into CSVEAGEGYEQFF.

This clonotype turned up a few times. The chain links TRBV21-1 to TRBJ2-1; TRBD2 reflects the table's D call only, with no check against the DNA. TRBV21-1 is a pseudogene. The CDR3 contains 16 residues. CDR3 DNA sequence: TGTGCCAGCAGCAAAAAGTTAGCGGGAGGGCCGGGTGAGCAGTTCTTC. Translation: CASSKKLAGGPGEQFF.

A few counts support this clonotype. The V and J genes are TRBV6-2 or TRBV6-3 and TRBJ2-7; D is possibly TRBD1 (5 bases). CDR1 is MNHEY, CDR2 SVGEGT, per germline. This CDR3 has 15 amino acids. Trimming cost V 7 bases and J 2 bases, with 18 bases left between them. CDR3 coding DNA: TGTGCCAGCACCCAGGCAGGGATTCTACCCTACGAGCAGTACTTC. Protein sequence: CASTQAGILPYEQYF.

This chain links TRBV20-1 with TRBJ2-5; D call uncertain. The germline gives CDR1 DFQATT, CDR2 SNEGSKA (reference sequence). The CDR3 is 11 amino acids. The CDR3 DNA follows: TGCGCTAATAAGAATGGGGAGACCCAGTACTTC. Translating gives CANKNGETQYF.

This clonotype showed up just a few times. The J gene is TRBJ2-7, the V gene TRBV27; 7 bases match TRBD1. This CDR3 region has 17 residues. Germline V lookup: CDR1 MNHEY, CDR2 SMNVEV (reference sequence). Unmatched junction bases numbered 14, after V lost 6 bases and J lost 0 bases. CDR3 residues: CASSPSMSGQISYEQYF. CDR3 coding DNA: TGTGCCAGCAGCCCGTCGATGTCGGGACAGATCTCCTACGAGCAGTACTTC.

This clonotype was seen a single time. The rearrangement uses TRBV20-1 and TRBJ1-5; D unclear. CDR3 size: 15 residues. With 6 bases removed from V and 7 bases from J, the gap between germline ends came to 22 bases. The germline V gene encodes CDR1 DFQATT and CDR2 SNEGSKA (reference sequence). The CDR3 is CSAQHTGQPRQPQHF. The CDR3 DNA sequence: TGCAGTGCGCAACATACTGGGCAGCCAAGGCAGCCCCAGCATTTT.

The V and J genes are TRBV20-1 and TRBJ1-1; tentative D call: TRBD1 (6 bases). The CDR3 has 13 amino acids. Germline V CDR1 and CDR2: DFQATT, SNEGSKA (reference sequence). V lost 0 bases to trimming and J lost 4 bases, with 9 bases between them. DNA for the CDR3: TGCAGTGCTAGAGATCCCAGGGGCACTGAAGCTTTCTTT. Translation: CSARDPRGTEAFF.

This clonotype was observed many times. The CDR3 DNA reads TGTGCCACCAGTGAGGAGAAGGACACAGATACGCAGTATTTT. This gives the protein CATSEEKDTDTQYF. The chain couples TRBV24-1 to TRBJ2-3, with unresolved D. The ends were cut back, 4 bases at V and 2 bases at J, with 9 bases in the middle. Germline loops: CDR1 KGHDR, CDR2 SFDVKD. CDR3 length: 14 residues.

The chain employs TRBV7-2 and TRBJ2-5, with D unresolved. There are 12 residues in the CDR3. The V gene's germline CDR1 is SGHTA and CDR2 FQGNSA. Trimming took off 0 bases at V and 11 bases at J, with 10 bases between the two ends. The CDR3 protein is CASSLARVEQYF. The CDR3 coding sequence is TGTGCCAGCAGCTTAGCTCGGGTTGAGCAGTACTTC.